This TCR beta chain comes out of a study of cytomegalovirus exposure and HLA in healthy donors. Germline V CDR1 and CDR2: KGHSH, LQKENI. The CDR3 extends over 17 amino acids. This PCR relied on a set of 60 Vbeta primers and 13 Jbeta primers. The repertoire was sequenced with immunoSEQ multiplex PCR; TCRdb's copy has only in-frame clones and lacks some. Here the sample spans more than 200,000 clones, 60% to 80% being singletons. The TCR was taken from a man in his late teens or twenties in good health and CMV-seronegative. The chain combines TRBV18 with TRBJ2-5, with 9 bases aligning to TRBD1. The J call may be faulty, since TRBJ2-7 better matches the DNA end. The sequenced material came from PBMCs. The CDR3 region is CASSPDRGGGGVHEQYF. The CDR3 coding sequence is TGTGCCAGCTCACCGGACAGGGGAGGCGGTGGGGTGCACGAGCAGTACTTC.